One and the same sample provided the 21 T cell receptor beta chains below, sequenced in a study of neurological immune-mediated disorders. TCRdb re-analysed the 5' RACE reads in MiXCR, keeping a single row per CDR3 protein. This table holds 65,000 to 90,000 distinct CDR3 sequences, approximately 5% found once. Sequenced material: PBMCs. Receptors originate from a woman aged 25 to 39 with multiple sclerosis.

In nucleotides, the CDR3 is TGCGCCAGCAGCCTGGCAAAGGGGAGCGGTGGCTACACCTTC. As protein: CASSLAKGSGGYTF. The genes are TRBV10-2 and TRBJ1-2, with a tentative D call TRBD1 (5 bases). Per germline, CDR1 WSHSY and CDR2 SAAADI. The CDR3 covers 14 residues. Trimming pared 6 bases from V and 7 bases from J, leaving 18 bases between.

This clonotype has ten or more counts. The chain joins TRBV28 to TRBJ1-5; D is ambiguous. The V gene's germline CDR1 is MDHEN and CDR2 SYDVKM. The V and J ends lost 4 bases and 7 bases respectively, with 14 bases between them. The CDR3 length is 14 residues. CDR3 amino acids: CASSSYFRRQPQHF. Written as DNA, the CDR3 is TGTGCCAGCAGTTCGTACTTTCGGAGGCAGCCCCAGCATTTT. Combining the CDR3 with reference TRBV28 and TRBJ1-5 gives the whole variable domain DVKVTQSSRYLVKRTGEKVFLECVQDMDHENMFWYRQDPGLGLRLIYFSYDVKMKEKGDIPEGYSVSREKKERFSLILESASTNQTSMYLCASSSYFRRQPQHFGDGTRLSIL.

This clonotype was seen a handful of times. A much more abundant neighbour one base away suggests this may be a read error. The rearrangement links TRBV11-2 to TRBJ2-3; D is unresolved. The CDR3 length is 14 residues. Germline V gene sequence: CDR1 SGHAT, CDR2 FQNNGV. The CDR3 reads CASSFLSGADKQYF. In nucleotides, the CDR3 is TGTGCCAGCAGCTTCCTTTCCGGAGCAGATAAGCAGTATTTT.

This clonotype was counted ten times or more. This sequence joins TRBV29-1 and TRBJ2-1, with 7 bases matching TRBD1. Germline V gene lookup returns CDR1 SQVTM and CDR2 ANQGSEA. After removal of 7 bases from V and 5 bases from J, the junction contained 8 bases not matched to a gene. The CDR3 covers 13 residues. The CDR3 bases are TGCAGCGGCACGATGACAGGGAACAATGAGCAGTTCTTC. Protein: CSGTMTGNNEQFF.

This clonotype was seen many times. V and J are TRBV5-1 and TRBJ1-2; perhaps TRBD1 as D (5 bases). Trimming cost V 5 bases and J 0 bases, with 11 bases left between them. The CDR3 runs to 14 residues. The germline V gene encodes CDR1 SGHRS and CDR2 YFSETQ. CDR3 DNA: TGCGCCAGCAGAGGCAGGGAGACTAACTATGGCTACACCTTC. This encodes CASRGRETNYGYTF.

This chain links TRBV10-3 with TRBJ1-2, with D possibly matching TRBD1 (6 bases). Trimming stripped 2 bases from V and 4 bases from J, with 8 bases between. The germline gives CDR1 ENHRY, CDR2 SYGVKD. The CDR3 runs to 13 residues. The CDR3 loop is CAISEDRLYGYTF. The CDR3 nucleotides are TGTGCCATCAGTGAGGACAGGCTCTATGGCTACACCTTC.

The table lists this clonotype with many counts. CDR3 sequence: CASSFQGETEAFF. The CDR3 coding sequence is TGCGCCAGCAGCTTCCAGGGAGAGACTGAAGCTTTCTTT. This sequence joins TRBV5-1 and TRBJ1-1; tentative D call: TRBD1 (5 bases). The germline CDR1 and CDR2 sequences are SGHRS and YFSETQ. CDR3 length: 13 residues. V dropped 2 bases and J dropped 5 bases, with 10 bases sitting between them.

This clonotype was seen repeatedly, ten times or more. The J gene is TRBJ2-4, the V gene TRBV3-1; the D gene is possibly TRBD1 (5 bases). CDR1 and CDR2 (germline): LGHDT, YNNKEL (reference sequence). The CDR3 runs 15 residues. Trimming took 0 bases from V and 7 from J, leaving 13 bases between them. The CDR3 DNA sequence: TGTGCCAGCAGCCAAGATACCGCAGGGATGAACATTCAGTACTTC. As protein: CASSQDTAGMNIQYF.

The V call is TRBV7-2, the J call TRBJ2-7; possibly TRBD2 for D (6 bases). CDR1 and CDR2 (germline): SGHTA, FQGNSA. This CDR3 has 15 residues. Trimming left V 3 bases short and J 2 bases short, with 14 bases between. This chain's CDR3 is CASSFGISGTYEQYF. CDR3 DNA sequence: TGTGCCAGCAGCTTTGGTATTAGCGGTACCTACGAGCAGTACTTC.

This sequence joins TRBV5-1 and TRBJ2-1; no firm D call. The CDR3 has 13 residues. Germline V gene sequence: CDR1 SGHRS, CDR2 YFSETQ. Trimming took 0 bases from V and 8 from J, leaving 9 bases between them. The CDR3: CASSLDGGYEQFF. In DNA, the CDR3 is TGCGCCAGCAGCTTGGACGGCGGTTATGAGCAGTTCTTC. The complete variable domain, with remaining parts taken from reference TRBV5-1 and TRBJ2-1, reads KAGVTQTPRYLIKTRGQQVTLSCSPISGHRSVSWYQQTPGQGLQFLFEYFSETQRNKGNFPGRFSGRQFSNSRSEMNVSTLELGDSALYLCASSLDGGYEQFFGPGTRLTVL.

As for this clonotype: With a much larger clone just one base away, this may be a read error. V is TRBV18 and J is TRBJ2-1; 9 bases are a match to TRBD2. V dropped 3 bases and J dropped 0; count of bases not matched to a gene: 6. CDR3 length: 17 amino acids. Germline V gives CDR1 KGHSH, CDR2 LQKENI. CDR3 protein: CASSPPNSGGSYNEQFF. As DNA, the CDR3 is TGTGCCAGCTCACCGCCGAATAGCGGGGGCTCCTACAATGAGCAGTTCTTC.

This clonotype was detected many times. The V gene is TRBV12-3 or TRBV12-4, the J gene TRBJ1-2, with D possibly being TRBD1 (5 bases). The germline V and J ends were trimmed by 6 bases and 4 bases, with 9 bases remaining between them. The CDR3 loop spans 12 amino acids. Written as DNA, the CDR3 is TGTGCCAGCAGGCAGGGCTTCTATGGCTACACCTTC. It yields the protein CASRQGFYGYTF.

As regards this clonotype: Just one base apart from a much larger clone, this may be a read error. The rearrangement uses TRBV27 and TRBJ2-2; no clear D gene. Germline V gives CDR1 MNHEY, CDR2 SMNVEV (reference sequence). V was trimmed by 6 bases and J by 6 bases, leaving 11 bases between them. This CDR3 is built from 13 residues. The CDR3 bases are TGTGCCAGCAGCTCCGGGCACTCCGGGGAGCTGTTTTTT. It encodes CASSSGHSGELFF.

This clonotype was observed many times. V usage is TRBV5-1 and J usage is TRBJ1-1; 7 positions match TRBD1. The CDR3 is 15 amino acids. V shed 6 bases, J shed 3 bases, and the junction held 11 bases outside the gene matches. CDR1 and CDR2 (germline): SGHRS, YFSETQ. This CDR3 reads CASNRGGGSDTEAFF. DNA for the CDR3: TGCGCCAGCAACAGGGGAGGGGGTTCGGACACTGAAGCTTTCTTT. The whole variable domain, filled in from reference TRBV5-1 and TRBJ1-1, reads KAGVTQTPRYLIKTRGQQVTLSCSPISGHRSVSWYQQTPGQGLQFLFEYFSETQRNKGNFPGRFSGRQFSNSRSEMNVSTLELGDSALYLCASNRGGGSDTEAFFGQGTRLTVV.

This clonotype was observed many times. V gene TRBV5-1 combines with J gene TRBJ1-3; TRBD1 is a possible D gene (6 bases). Trimming removed 6 bases from V and 2 bases from J, with 9 bases in between. Germline values: CDR1 SGHRS, CDR2 YFSETQ. The CDR3 spans 13 residues. Written as DNA, the CDR3 is TGCGCCAGCAAGGGGGTGGCTGGAAACACCATATATTTT. Translating gives CASKGVAGNTIYF. The whole variable domain, filled in from reference TRBV5-1 and TRBJ1-3, reads KAGVTQTPRYLIKTRGQQVTLSCSPISGHRSVSWYQQTPGQGLQFLFEYFSETQRNKGNFPGRFSGRQFSNSRSEMNVSTLELGDSALYLCASKGVAGNTIYFGEGSWLTVV.

The rearrangement links TRBV6-9 to TRBJ2-5, with a weak D call TRBD2 (6 bases). The CDR3 totals 15 residues. Trimming removed 2 bases at V and 5 bases at J, with 15 bases between. Germline CDR1 MNHGY, CDR2 SVAAGI. CDR3 DNA sequence: TGTGCCAGCAGTTATCCCTCCGGCGGAGGGGAGACCCAGTACTTC. Its protein is CASSYPSGGGETQYF.

The table lists this clonotype with many counts. V gene TRBV7-9 combines with J gene TRBJ1-5, with D unresolved. Trimming took off 0 bases at V and 0 bases at J, with 9 bases between the two ends. The CDR3 runs to 16 residues. CDR1 is SEHNR, CDR2 FQNEAQ, per germline (reference sequence). CDR3 residues: CASSLALGYSNQPQHF. The DNA of the CDR3 is TGTGCCAGCAGCTTAGCGCTAGGCTATAGCAATCAGCCCCAGCATTTT.

At least ten counts were recorded for this clonotype. The V gene is TRBV5-6, the J gene TRBJ2-5; D perhaps matches TRBD2 (5 bases). Trimming pared 4 bases from V and 0 bases from J, leaving 7 bases between. This CDR3 is 13 amino acids long. Germline-derived CDR1 and CDR2 are SGHDT and YYEEEE. As DNA, the CDR3 is TGTGCCAGCAGCCACGGGAACCAAGAGACCCAGTACTTC. This translates into CASSHGNQETQYF.

The genes are TRBV10-3 and TRBJ1-1; 8 positions match TRBD1. V lost 6 bases, J lost 4 bases, and 7 bases stayed unmatched. CDR3 size: 14 residues. Germline CDR1 is ENHRY and CDR2 is SYGVKD. The chain's CDR3 is CAIRETGVGTEAFF. The CDR3 region has the DNA TGTGCCATCAGAGAGACAGGGGTAGGCACTGAAGCTTTCTTT.

This clonotype was detected ten times or more. The V gene is TRBV20-1, the J gene TRBJ1-2, with 10 bases that match TRBD1. CDR1 and CDR2 (germline): DFQATT, SNEGSKA (reference sequence). J lost 3 bases, V lost 3 bases, and 7 bases had no gene match. The CDR3 totals 15 residues. CDR3 sequence: CSARTGGNLDYGYTF. CDR3 DNA: TGCAGTGCTAGGACAGGGGGCAATTTAGACTATGGCTACACCTTC.

The chain uses TRBV7-3 and TRBJ1-1; 8 bases are shared with TRBD1. The junction had 10 bases not matched to a gene; V was cut back by 8 bases and J by 5 bases. Germline values: CDR1 SGHTA, CDR2 FQGTGA. This CDR3 is built from 14 residues. CDR3 region: CASYGQGLRTEAFF. The CDR3 nucleotides are TGTGCCAGCTATGGACAGGGACTGCGAACTGAAGCTTTCTTT.